Listed below are T cell receptor beta chains from one sample, sequenced in a study of blood T cell repertoires in COVID-19. Generated by immunoSEQ multiplex PCR, the TCRdb table keeps only in-frame clones and is missing some. This sample has about 410,000 clones, with 75% to 90% found just once. Sequenced sample: peripheral blood. The receptors here all came from a woman aged 25 to 39 with active or convalescent COVID-19. Both conserved end residues are part of each CDR3. The D gene is left open where the match is weak. Where a row states a size, it is once, few, many or the class of an expanded clone; other rows omit it.

v_call	d_call	clone_size	j_call	cdr3_nt	cdr3_aa
TRBV30	-	-	TRBJ1-1	TGTGCCTGTCGGGACATGGGCGGCACTGAAGCTTTCTTT	CACRDMGGTEAFF
TRBV4-2	TRBD2	-	TRBJ2-3	TGTGCCAGCAGCCAATTGGATGGGAGCGGGGTCGGCACAGATACGCAGTATTTT	CASSQLDGSGVGTDTQYF
TRBV10-3	TRBD1	-	TRBJ1-2	TGTGCCATCAGTTCGACAGGGGACGATGGCTACACCTTC	CAISSTGDDGYTF
TRBV20-1	-	few	TRBJ1-3	TGCAGTGCTAGTAACCTTCGTGGCGGAAACACCATATATTTT	CSASNLRGGNTIYF
TRBV27	-	many	TRBJ1-6	TGTGCCAGCAGGAGGACAGTTAATTCACCCCTCCACTTT	CASRRTVNSPLHF
TRBV5-4	-	-	TRBJ1-2	TGTGCCAGCAGCGCCTCACAGAACTATGGCTACACCTTC	CASSASQNYGYTF
TRBV6-5	-	-	TRBJ1-1	TGTGCCAGCAGTTACTCAACCACAGGCGTCACTGAAGCTTTCTTT	CASSYSTTGVTEAFF
TRBV4-1	-	-	TRBJ2-5	TGCGCCAGCAGCCAAGAGGATGGCGGAGAGACCCAGTACTTC	CASSQEDGGETQYF
TRBV7-6	-	-	TRBJ1-1	TGTGCCAGCAGCATGGACAGTCAGAACACTGAAGCTTTCTTT	CASSMDSQNTEAFF
TRBV7-9	TRBD1	-	TRBJ2-5	TGTGCCAGCAGCAACCAGGACAGGGCCACGGAGACCCAGTACTTC	CASSNQDRATETQYF
TRBV19	TRBD2	-	TRBJ2-1	TGTGCCAGTAGCCGGCCAGCGGGAGGTTACAATGAGCAGTTCTTC	CASSRPAGGYNEQFF
TRBV19	-	once	TRBJ1-5	TGTGCCAGTAGTATGTGGGGGGATAGCAATCAGCCCCAGCATTTT	CASSMWGDSNQPQHF
TRBV19	-	-	TRBJ1-4	TGTGCCAGTAGTATAGTGGCAAAAAATGAAAAACTGTTTTTT	CASSIVAKNEKLFF
TRBV19	TRBD1	-	TRBJ1-1	TGTGCCAGTAGGTCCGCCACAGGGGGCGAGGCTTTCTTT	CASRSATGGEAFF
TRBV19	TRBD1	-	TRBJ1-2	TGTGCCAGTAGTCATCCCGGACAGGTGGAAACTAATGGCTACACCTTC	CASSHPGQVETNGYTF
TRBV6-6	-	-	TRBJ2-2	TGTGCCAGCAGTTACTCGGTCACAGAGACGCCCCGGGAGCTGTTTTTT	CASSYSVTETPRELFF
TRBV10-2	TRBD1	once	TRBJ1-2	TGCGCCAGCAGACGACAGGGAAGTGATGGCTACACCTTC	CASRRQGSDGYTF
TRBV3-1/TRBV3-2	TRBD2	-	TRBJ2-1	TGTGCCAGCAGCGAACGGGGACTAGCGGGAGACGAGCAGTTCTTC	CASSERGLAGDEQFF
TRBV2	TRBD2	-	TRBJ2-1	TGTGCCAGCAGGGGTCGACTAGCGGGAGGGCGTTACAATGAGCAGTTCTTC	CASRGRLAGGRYNEQFF
TRBV6-5	TRBD1	-	TRBJ1-4	TGTGCCAGCGGGATCGGACAGGGTAATGAAAAACTGTTTTTT	CASGIGQGNEKLFF
TRBV6-5	TRBD2	-	TRBJ2-7	TGTGCCAGCACCGCTAGCGGGGGGAGCTCCTACGAGCAGTACTTC	CASTASGGSSYEQYF
TRBV4-1	-	-	TRBJ1-2	TGCGCCAGCAGCCAAGGTCTCGGGGACTTCTATGGCTACACCTTC	CASSQGLGDFYGYTF
TRBV4-1	TRBD1	-	TRBJ1-5	TGCGCCAGCAGCCAGACAGGGGCCCAGTATAGCAATCAGCCCCAGCATTTT	CASSQTGAQYSNQPQHF
TRBV2	-	-	TRBJ2-5	TGTGCCAGCAGTGAATGGGGCGGGACGGAGACCCAGTACTTC	CASSEWGGTETQYF
TRBV18	-	-	TRBJ1-2	TGTGCCAGCTCACCACAGAGTCAGGGGAATGGCTACACCTTC	CASSPQSQGNGYTF
TRBV6-5	TRBD1	-	TRBJ2-7	TGTGCCAGCAACCTTACTCCCGGGACAGGGAGTGAGCAGTACTTC	CASNLTPGTGSEQYF
TRBV6-5	-	-	TRBJ1-2	TGTGCCAGCATTGGCGGGGCGAACTATGGCTACACCTTC	CASIGGANYGYTF
TRBV2	TRBD1	few	TRBJ1-4	TGTGCCAGCAACCGAGGACAGGGGCGAAATGAAAAACTGTTTTTT	CASNRGQGRNEKLFF
TRBV7-9	-	-	TRBJ2-6	TGTGCCAGCGGCTTTGTCAGTATAAGTTCCTCTGGGGCCAACGTCCTGACTTTC	CASGFVSISSSGANVLTF
TRBV3-1/TRBV3-2	-	-	TRBJ2-7	TGTGCCAGCAGCCCATCAGCGACAGGATCCTACGAGCAGTACTTC	CASSPSATGSYEQYF
TRBV6-5	TRBD2	-	TRBJ2-7	TGTGCCAGCAGTTATGAGACTAGCGGGAGCTGGGAGCAGTACTTC	CASSYETSGSWEQYF
TRBV6-2/TRBV6-3	-	-	TRBJ1-5	TGTGCCAGCAGTTACGGCGGAAGCAATCAGCCCCAGCATTTT	CASSYGGSNQPQHF
TRBV5-4	TRBD2	once	TRBJ2-1	TGTGCCAGCAGACTTAGCGGGGGGGCGTCCTACAATGAGCAGTTCTTC	CASRLSGGASYNEQFF
TRBV11-2	TRBD2	few	TRBJ2-7	TGTGCCAGCAGCCCGGGACTAGCACCAGGCGAGCAGTACTTC	CASSPGLAPGEQYF
TRBV6-4	TRBD1	-	TRBJ1-2	TGTGCCAGCAGTGAAGACCCTTTACAGGGGACCTATGGCTACACCTTC	CASSEDPLQGTYGYTF
TRBV6-5	TRBD1	-	TRBJ2-7	TGTGCCAGCAGTATACCGGGACAGGGGGTAGGAGAGCAGTACTTC	CASSIPGQGVGEQYF
TRBV6-5	-	once	TRBJ2-7	TGTGCCAGCAGACAGACAGGTGACCTCTCCTACGAGCAGTACTTC	CASRQTGDLSYEQYF
TRBV10-3	TRBD2	-	TRBJ2-3	TGTGCCATCAGTCCGTATGCTAGCGGAACAGATACGCAGTATTTT	CAISPYASGTDTQYF
TRBV5-1	-	few	TRBJ1-3	TGCGCCAGCAGCTTGACCACCCAACCGGGATCCAAAACTGGAAACACCATATATTTT	CASSLTTQPGSKTGNTIYF
TRBV2	-	-	TRBJ1-2	TGTGCCAGCAGTCTTCGAGGGCTCGGGCATGGCTACACCTTC	CASSLRGLGHGYTF
TRBV3-1/TRBV3-2	-	-	TRBJ2-2	TGTGCCAGCAGCCAAGGGTTCGGGGGAGGTGGAACCGGGGAGCTGTTTTTT	CASSQGFGGGGTGELFF
TRBV11-3	TRBD2	-	TRBJ2-7	TGTGCCAGCAGCTTACTCCCGAGCGGGGTGGGGACCTACGAGCAGTACTTC	CASSLLPSGVGTYEQYF
TRBV6-5	TRBD1	once	TRBJ1-3	TGTGCCAGCAGTTACGACAGGGGGCTCGGAAACACCATATATTTT	CASSYDRGLGNTIYF
TRBV7-2	TRBD1	-	TRBJ2-7	TGTGCCAGCAGCTCGACAGGGTCGGGTTACGAGCAGTACTTC	CASSSTGSGYEQYF
TRBV5-1	-	-	TRBJ2-1	TGCGCCAGCAGCTTGCTCTTCGGTATTTCCTACAATGAGCAGTTCTTC	CASSLLFGISYNEQFF
TRBV25-1	-	-	TRBJ1-1	TGTGCCAGCACTCAGGGGAGGAACACTGAAGCTTTCTTT	CASTQGRNTEAFF
TRBV6-5	TRBD1	-	TRBJ1-1	TGTGCCAGCAGTTACGGACAGGGTAGAATGAACACTGAAGCTTTCTTT	CASSYGQGRMNTEAFF
TRBV27	-	once	TRBJ2-7	TGTGCCAGCAGTTTTGGCGGGTACGAGCAGTACTTC	CASSFGGYEQYF
TRBV4-1	TRBD1	-	TRBJ1-5	TGCGCCAGCAGCCCCGGAGGGACAGAGACTTATAGCAATCAGCCCCAGCATTTT	CASSPGGTETYSNQPQHF
TRBV19	-	few	TRBJ1-1	TGTGCCAGTAGTACCAGGCGTGACAACACTGAAGCTTTCTTT	CASSTRRDNTEAFF